The rows below give T cell receptor beta chains drawn from one sample of a study of CD8 T cells in Susac syndrome. In TCRdb, the immunoSEQ multiplex PCR reads were re-called with MiXCR into one record per CDR3 protein. This sample has 150,000 to 180,000 distinct CDR3 sequences; around 95% occur once, and the top ten carry 0.16%. The sample comprised CD4+ T cells from PBMCs. Receptors were obtained from a human donor with Susac syndrome. The CDR3 runs from the conserved cysteine through the conserved F or W. D genes are given only for firm matches. The listing skips clone size in some rows; elsewhere it reads once, few, many or a size class.

abundance: NA; d_gene: NA; v_gene: TRBV6-1; j_gene: TRBJ1-5; CDR3nt: TGTGCCAGCAGTGAAGGGAGCCAGATTCAGCCCCAGCATTTT; CDR3aa: CASSEGSQIQPQHF
abundance: NA; d_gene: NA; v_gene: TRBV20-1; j_gene: TRBJ2-7; CDR3nt: TGCAGTGCTAGAGCCAATGACGGCGAGCAGTACTTC; CDR3aa: CSARANDGEQYF
abundance: NA; d_gene: NA; v_gene: TRBV29-1; j_gene: TRBJ2-1; CDR3nt: TGCAGCGTTGAAACAGCAACCTACAATGAGCAGTTCTTC; CDR3aa: CSVETATYNEQFF
abundance: NA; d_gene: NA; v_gene: TRBV5-1; j_gene: TRBJ2-5; CDR3nt: TGCGCCAGCAGCTTTGGGGCCGGGCAAGAGACCCAGTACTTC; CDR3aa: CASSFGAGQETQYF
abundance: NA; d_gene: NA; v_gene: TRBV7-2; j_gene: TRBJ2-3; CDR3nt: TGTGCCAGCAGCTTAGAGGGACGGACAACAGATACGCAGTATTTT; CDR3aa: CASSLEGRTTDTQYF
abundance: NA; d_gene: NA; v_gene: TRBV6-6; j_gene: TRBJ2-3; CDR3nt: TGTGCCAGCAGGTATAGCGGACCGAGGGGAGATACGCAGTATTTT; CDR3aa: CASRYSGPRGDTQYF
abundance: once; d_gene: NA; v_gene: TRBV27; j_gene: TRBJ2-1; CDR3nt: TGTGCCAGCGCGCGGCCCCCCTACAATGAGCAGTTCTTC; CDR3aa: CASARPPYNEQFF
abundance: NA; d_gene: NA; v_gene: TRBV6-5; j_gene: TRBJ1-2; CDR3nt: TGTGCCAGCAGTTACCCCGGGACACACTATGGCTACACCTTC; CDR3aa: CASSYPGTHYGYTF
abundance: NA; d_gene: TRBD2; v_gene: TRBV11-2; j_gene: TRBJ2-1; CDR3nt: TGTGCCAGCAGCTTAGACCGAACTCGGCGGGGGGGTGGGTTCTTC; CDR3aa: CASSLDRTRRGGGFF
abundance: NA; d_gene: NA; v_gene: TRBV9; j_gene: TRBJ2-3; CDR3nt: TGTGCCAGCAGCGTAGGGGGAGGCCTCACAGATACGCAGTATTTT; CDR3aa: CASSVGGGLTDTQYF
abundance: NA; d_gene: NA; v_gene: TRBV3-1; j_gene: TRBJ1-2; CDR3nt: TGTGCCAGCAGCCAAGGGGCAGCTAACTATGGCTACACCTTC; CDR3aa: CASSQGAANYGYTF
abundance: NA; d_gene: TRBD2; v_gene: TRBV29-1; j_gene: TRBJ2-2; CDR3nt: TGCAGCGTTAGAATAGGACTAGCGGGGGGCCGGTACACCGGGGAGCTGTTTTTT; CDR3aa: CSVRIGLAGGRYTGELFF
abundance: NA; d_gene: NA; v_gene: TRBV5-1; j_gene: TRBJ2-7; CDR3nt: TGCGCCAGCGAGGAGGGCCCGAGCTCCTACGAGCAGTACTTC; CDR3aa: CASEEGPSSYEQYF
abundance: NA; d_gene: TRBD1; v_gene: TRBV5-4; j_gene: TRBJ2-7; CDR3nt: TGTGCCAGCAGCTTGGGTGTCAGGGGGCGAGGCGAGCAGTACTTC; CDR3aa: CASSLGVRGRGEQYF
abundance: NA; d_gene: NA; v_gene: TRBV7-3; j_gene: TRBJ2-7; CDR3nt: TGTGCCAGCAGCAAAGACAGAAACTCCTACGAGCAGTACTTC; CDR3aa: CASSKDRNSYEQYF
abundance: NA; d_gene: NA; v_gene: TRBV20-1; j_gene: TRBJ1-4; CDR3nt: TGCAGTGCTAGAGGGGTGGGGTGGGAAAAACTGTTTTTT; CDR3aa: CSARGVGWEKLFF
abundance: NA; d_gene: TRBD2; v_gene: TRBV2; j_gene: TRBJ2-7; CDR3nt: TGTGCCAGCACCCCGGGCGGACTAGCGGGGGGGAAGCAGTACTTC; CDR3aa: CASTPGGLAGGKQYF
abundance: NA; d_gene: TRBD2; v_gene: TRBV6-1; j_gene: TRBJ2-5; CDR3nt: TGTGCCAGCAGTGAAGCGCTTCGGGGGGGCGGGGAGACCCAGTACTTC; CDR3aa: CASSEALRGGGETQYF
abundance: NA; d_gene: NA; v_gene: TRBV9; j_gene: TRBJ1-6; CDR3nt: TGTGCCAGCAGCGTAGGGGCTGCGTATAATTCACCCCTCCACTTT; CDR3aa: CASSVGAAYNSPLHF
abundance: NA; d_gene: TRBD2; v_gene: TRBV3-1; j_gene: TRBJ2-7; CDR3nt: TGTGCCAGCAGCCAAGTCACAGGCGTCGCGGGGGGCTCCTACGAGCAGTACTTC; CDR3aa: CASSQVTGVAGGSYEQYF
abundance: once; d_gene: NA; v_gene: TRBV9; j_gene: TRBJ2-1; CDR3nt: TGTGCCAGCAGCGTACACGACAGCTCCTCCTACAATGAGCAGTTCTTC; CDR3aa: CASSVHDSSSYNEQFF
abundance: NA; d_gene: TRBD1; v_gene: TRBV20-1; j_gene: TRBJ2-7; CDR3nt: TGCAGTGCCCCTCGACAGGGTTACTCCTACGAGCAGTACTTC; CDR3aa: CSAPRQGYSYEQYF
abundance: NA; d_gene: TRBD2; v_gene: TRBV2; j_gene: TRBJ2-2; CDR3nt: TGTGCCAGCAGTGACGCGACTAGCGGGTGGGTCGGGGAGCTGTTTTTT; CDR3aa: CASSDATSGWVGELFF
abundance: NA; d_gene: NA; v_gene: TRBV7-2; j_gene: TRBJ2-4; CDR3nt: TGTGCCAGCAGCTTAGGGGCGGCAGGAAACATTCAGTACTTC; CDR3aa: CASSLGAAGNIQYF
abundance: once; d_gene: NA; v_gene: TRBV29-1; j_gene: TRBJ1-2; CDR3nt: TGCAGCGTACTACAACTGGCGTATGGCTACACCTTC; CDR3aa: CSVLQLAYGYTF
abundance: NA; d_gene: NA; v_gene: TRBV11-2; j_gene: TRBJ1-5; CDR3nt: TGTGCCAGCAGCTTAGAGGGGCGCAATCAGCCCCAGCATTTT; CDR3aa: CASSLEGRNQPQHF
abundance: NA; d_gene: NA; v_gene: TRBV4-2; j_gene: TRBJ2-7; CDR3nt: TGTGCCAGCAGCCAGGACGAAAGGACAGTCTACGAGCAGTACTTC; CDR3aa: CASSQDERTVYEQYF
abundance: NA; d_gene: TRBD2; v_gene: TRBV7-9; j_gene: TRBJ2-3; CDR3nt: TGTGCCAGCAGCTTGGGGGGGTTCACAGATACGCAGTATTTT; CDR3aa: CASSLGGFTDTQYF
abundance: NA; d_gene: NA; v_gene: TRBV7-3; j_gene: TRBJ1-1; CDR3nt: TGTGCCAGCAGCTTAAACCAGGTCATGAACACTGAAGCTTTCTTT; CDR3aa: CASSLNQVMNTEAFF
abundance: NA; d_gene: NA; v_gene: TRBV29-1; j_gene: TRBJ1-6; CDR3nt: TGCAGCGTGAGGGGGGCAGATTCACCCCTCCACTTT; CDR3aa: CSVRGADSPLHF
abundance: NA; d_gene: NA; v_gene: TRBV9; j_gene: TRBJ2-7; CDR3nt: TGTGCCAGCAGCGTTGGCGGGGGCCTCACCTACGAGCAGTACTTC; CDR3aa: CASSVGGGLTYEQYF
abundance: NA; d_gene: NA; v_gene: TRBV6-5; j_gene: TRBJ1-5; CDR3nt: TGTGCCAGCACCTACGGGGTAAATCAGCCCCAGCATTTT; CDR3aa: CASTYGVNQPQHF
abundance: NA; d_gene: TRBD2; v_gene: TRBV7-2; j_gene: TRBJ2-3; CDR3nt: TGTGCCAGCAGATCCCGTTTGACTAGCGCAGATACGCAGTATTTT; CDR3aa: CASRSRLTSADTQYF
abundance: NA; d_gene: TRBD2; v_gene: TRBV20-1; j_gene: TRBJ2-5; CDR3nt: TGCAGTGCCCGGGGGCTAGCGGGGGCCGAAGAGACCCAGTACTTC; CDR3aa: CSARGLAGAEETQYF
abundance: NA; d_gene: TRBD1; v_gene: TRBV15; j_gene: TRBJ2-2; CDR3nt: TGTGCCACCAGCCCAGGGGGCGGGAACACCGGGGAGCTGTTTTTT; CDR3aa: CATSPGGGNTGELFF
abundance: NA; d_gene: TRBD1; v_gene: TRBV20-1; j_gene: TRBJ2-7; CDR3nt: TGCAGTGCTAGAAGTATGGCAGGGGGAAGTTACGAGCAGTACTTC; CDR3aa: CSARSMAGGSYEQYF
abundance: NA; d_gene: NA; v_gene: TRBV3-1; j_gene: TRBJ1-2; CDR3nt: TGTGCCAGCAGCCAAGGAGGAGGAGGAGAACCTGGCTACACCTTC; CDR3aa: CASSQGGGGEPGYTF
abundance: NA; d_gene: TRBD1; v_gene: TRBV20-1; j_gene: TRBJ2-7; CDR3nt: TGCAGTGCTGGCCGGGACAGCCGCTCCTACGAGCAGTACTTC; CDR3aa: CSAGRDSRSYEQYF
abundance: NA; d_gene: TRBD1; v_gene: TRBV4-3; j_gene: TRBJ1-5; CDR3nt: TGCGCCAGCAGCCACTCCACGGACAGGGGCAATCAGCCCCAGCATTTT; CDR3aa: CASSHSTDRGNQPQHF
abundance: NA; d_gene: NA; v_gene: TRBV5-1; j_gene: TRBJ2-5; CDR3nt: TGCGCCAGCAGCTTGAACCCCCCTCAAGAGACCCAGTACTTC; CDR3aa: CASSLNPPQETQYF
abundance: NA; d_gene: NA; v_gene: TRBV27; j_gene: TRBJ2-2; CDR3nt: TGTGCCAGCAGTTTGACGTACACCGGGGAGCTGTTTTTT; CDR3aa: CASSLTYTGELFF
abundance: NA; d_gene: NA; v_gene: TRBV18; j_gene: TRBJ1-5; CDR3nt: TGTGCCAGCTCACCAAATACAGGGTCAAGCAATCAGCCCCAGCATTTT; CDR3aa: CASSPNTGSSNQPQHF
abundance: NA; d_gene: TRBD1; v_gene: TRBV29-1; j_gene: TRBJ1-1; CDR3nt: TGCAGCGCAGGGACAGGGAAGACTGAAGCTTTCTTT; CDR3aa: CSAGTGKTEAFF
abundance: NA; d_gene: TRBD1; v_gene: TRBV20-1; j_gene: TRBJ2-7; CDR3nt: TGCAGTGCCGGGGACAGGAACCCCTACGAGCAGTACTTC; CDR3aa: CSAGDRNPYEQYF
abundance: NA; d_gene: NA; v_gene: TRBV4-1; j_gene: TRBJ2-7; CDR3nt: TGCGCCAGCAGCCAAGGCTGGGTAGGGGGAACCGAGCAGTACTTC; CDR3aa: CASSQGWVGGTEQYF
abundance: NA; d_gene: TRBD2; v_gene: TRBV5-1; j_gene: TRBJ2-1; CDR3nt: TGCGCCAGCAGCTCTGGACTAGCGGGGGGGCCGTTCAATGAGCAGTTCTTC; CDR3aa: CASSSGLAGGPFNEQFF
abundance: NA; d_gene: NA; v_gene: TRBV18; j_gene: TRBJ1-5; CDR3nt: TGTGCCAGCTCATATAATAGCAATCAGCCCCAGCATTTT; CDR3aa: CASSYNSNQPQHF